This T cell receptor beta chain comes out of a study of control samples from healthy donors and cancer patients. The repertoire was sequenced with immunoSEQ multiplex PCR; TCRdb's copy has only in-frame clones and lacks some. In the table there are about 120,000 clones, roughly 91% of which are singletons. V was cut by 5 bases and J by 6 bases, with 10 bases left in between. The germline V gene has CDR1 SGHAT and CDR2 FQNNGV. This CDR3 is 13 amino acids long. The clonotype comes from a woman in her seventies in good health. The sequenced material came from blood. The chain has TRBV11-2 and TRBJ2-2, with D possibly matching TRBD1 (5 bases). The CDR3 DNA reads TGTGCCAGCAGCGCCATAGGGGCCGGGGAGCTGTTTTTT. Translation: CASSAIGAGELFF.